The 8 T cell receptor beta chains given below trace back to one sample, sequenced in a study of shared T cell receptors in the human thymus. Sequencing was performed with immunoSEQ multiplex PCR; in TCRdb, only in-frame clones are kept and a portion is missing. The table has hundreds of thousands of clones, more than 70% seen once; the top ten hold under 0.01%. This same sample was also taken into another study, of human thymus T cells.

Sequencing was performed on thymocytes. Source of these receptors: a boy under two years old with a congenital heart defect.

The rearrangement uses TRBV30 and TRBJ2-1; D gene ambiguous. V lost 5 bases, J lost 5 bases, and 10 bases lay in between. In germline, CDR1 is GTSNPN, CDR2 SVGIG (reference sequence). This CDR3 is 12 amino acids long. DNA of the CDR3: TGTGCCTGGGCTGAGTCTGACAATGAGCAGTTCTTC. Amino acids: CAWAESDNEQFF.

The rearrangement joins TRBV18 to TRBJ2-4, with a possible D match to TRBD1 (5 bases). V dropped 0 bases and J dropped 1 base, with 10 bases sitting between them. CDR3 length: 16 amino acids. Germline V CDR1 and CDR2: KGHSH, LQKENI. CDR3 sequence (DNA): TGTGCCAGCTCACCACCGCAGGGCGTCGCCAAAAACATTCAGTACTTC. Translation gives CASSPPQGVAKNIQYF.

The chain combines TRBV29-1 with TRBJ2-1; the match to TRBD1 covers 7 bases. CDR3 size: 15 residues. V dropped 6 bases and J dropped 5; count of bases not matched to a gene: 13. Per germline, CDR1 SQVTM and CDR2 ANQGSEA. CDR3 loop: CSVGPTGVVDNEQFF. The CDR3 region has the DNA TGCAGCGTGGGTCCTACAGGGGTAGTAGACAATGAGCAGTTCTTC.

The chain links TRBV14 to TRBJ2-1; D might be TRBD2 (5 bases). Looked up from germline, CDR1 is SGHDN and CDR2 is FVKESK. The CDR3 loop spans 17 amino acids. V lost 0 bases to trimming and J lost 5 bases, with 17 bases between them. This CDR3 reads CASSQDRLPMSHNEQFF. The CDR3 DNA is TGTGCCAGCAGCCAAGACCGACTACCCATGTCCCACAATGAGCAGTTCTTC.

The chain uses TRBV7-9 and TRBJ2-5; no firm D call. The assigned J gene may be wrong: the sequence end matches TRBJ2-7 better. This CDR3 has 12 residues. Germline CDR1 is SEHNR and CDR2 is FQNEAQ (reference sequence). CDR3 sequence reads: CASSFVSYEQYF. CDR3 nucleotides: TGTGCCAGCAGCTTCGTCTCCTACGAGCAGTACTTC.

J is TRBJ2-5 and V is TRBV27; D is undetermined. The CDR3 loop spans 14 amino acids. Trimming left V 4 bases short and J 4 bases short, with 13 bases between. Germline V CDR1 and CDR2: MNHEY, SMNVEV (reference sequence). CDR3 protein: CASSSEPKSETQYF. DNA for the CDR3: TGTGCCAGCAGTTCCGAGCCCAAGTCAGAGACCCAGTACTTC.

The chain carries TRBV13 and TRBJ2-1; D possibly corresponds to TRBD2 (5 bases). The CDR3 consists of 15 residues. Trimming pared 0 bases from V and 8 bases from J, leaving 14 bases between. The germline V gene encodes CDR1 PRHDT and CDR2 FYEKMQ (reference sequence). CDR3 coding DNA: TGTGCCAGCAGCTTAGGTGAAACTAGGCACCATGAGCAGTTCTTC. It yields the protein CASSLGETRHHEQFF. The entire variable domain, with the rest obtained from reference TRBV13 and TRBJ2-1, is as follows: AAGVIQSPRHLIKEKRETATLKCYPIPRHDTVYWYQQGPGQDPQFLISFYEKMQSDKGSIPDRFSAQQFSDYHSELNMSSLELGDSALYFCASSLGETRHHEQFFGPGTRLTVL.

This clone was seen more than once but under ten times. The chain links TRBV19 to TRBJ1-2; D perhaps matches TRBD1 (5 bases). V shed 6 bases and J shed 2 bases, with 7 bases lying between them. Germline V gene lookup returns CDR1 LNHDA and CDR2 SQIVND (reference sequence). This CDR3 is 12 amino acids long. This CDR3 reads CASRRDNYGYTF. In DNA, the CDR3 is TGTGCCAGTAGGCGGGACAACTATGGCTACACCTTC.